This is a list of T cell receptor beta chains from one sample in a study of CD8+ T cells in alopecia areata. Repertoires were generated with immunoSEQ multiplex PCR, while TCRdb's copy carries only in-frame clones and drops some. The sample includes 150,000 or so clones, over 70% of them seen just once. This material consisted of CD8+ T cells sorted from blood, taken at week 0. The receptors derive from a human donor with alopecia areata. Both conserved end residues are part of each CDR3.

v_call,j_call,cdr3_aa
TRBV29-1,TRBJ2-2,CSVTGHGAGELFF
TRBV4-1,TRBJ2-7,CASSQGQGQVEQYF
TRBV27,TRBJ2-3,CASSAIGSTDTQYF
TRBV29-1,TRBJ1-1,CSVAVMTGDLTEAFF
TRBV4-2,TRBJ2-7,CASSRSGGASGDEQYF
TRBV30,TRBJ1-1,CAWIRGGTTEAFF
TRBV27,TRBJ2-1,CARRGRSNEQFF
TRBV6-1,TRBJ2-5,CASSDIGTPQETQYF
TRBV7-9,TRBJ1-1,CASSSFRINTEAFF
TRBV5-1,TRBJ2-3,CASSLAQGMTDTQYF
TRBV4-2,TRBJ1-1,CASSLHTEAFF
TRBV29-1,TRBJ2-7,CSVEGDSYEQYF
TRBV7-9,TRBJ2-7,CASSWAGTGIDEQYF
TRBV18,TRBJ2-3,CASSPDQYGSTDTQYF
TRBV15,TRBJ2-1,CATLNLGNNEQFF
TRBV4-1,TRBJ2-4,CASSPRLVRNIQYF